The 6 T cell receptor beta chains listed next were all sequenced from one sample in a study of blood T cell repertoires in COVID-19. Libraries were prepared by immunoSEQ multiplex PCR; TCRdb keeps only in-frame clonotypes and omits some of them. The table shows over 300,000 clones, with 90% occurring only once. Sequenced input: peripheral blood. The source is a man aged 18 to 29 with active or convalescent COVID-19.

CDR3 loop: CASSSGTGLTFPNNGAFF. As DNA, the CDR3 is TGTGCCAGCAGCTCCGGGACAGGGTTGACTTTCCCTAATAATGGAGCTTTCTTT. The J gene is TRBJ1-1, the V gene TRBV28, with 9 positions matching TRBD1. The CDR3 covers 18 residues. Germline lookup yields CDR1 MDHEN and CDR2 SYDVKM. J gave up 10 bases and V 6 bases, and 24 bases lay outside the gene matches. Full variable domain (missing parts from reference TRBV28 and TRBJ1-1): DVKVTQSSRYLVKRTGEKVFLECVQDMDHENMFWYRQDPGLGLRLIYFSYDVKMKEKGDIPEGYSVSREKKERFSLILESASTNQTSMYLCASSSGTGLTFPNNGAFFGQGTRLTVV.

The chain is built from TRBV7-9 and TRBJ1-4; no clear D gene. This CDR3 spans 16 amino acids. In germline, CDR1 is SEHNR, CDR2 FQNEAQ (reference sequence). The germline V and J ends were trimmed by 5 bases and 0 bases, with 13 bases remaining between them. CDR3 DNA: TGTGCCAGCAGCCCACGGGAAAGTGCAACTAATGAAAAACTGTTTTTT. Translated: CASSPRESATNEKLFF.

The chain combines TRBV5-6 with TRBJ1-6, with TRBD1 identical over 7 bases. The CDR3 loop spans 16 amino acids. Germline V gives CDR1 SGHDT, CDR2 YYEEEE. Trimming removed 0 bases from V and 5 bases from J; junction bases left unmatched: 5. In DNA, the CDR3 is TGTGCCAGCAGCTTGGCGGGGACAGTCCATAATTCACCCCTCCACTTT. Translation gives CASSLAGTVHNSPLHF. Complete variable domain (other parts from reference TRBV5-6 and TRBJ1-6): DAGVTQSPTHLIKTRGQQVTLRCSPKSGHDTVSWYQQALGQGPQFIFQYYEEEERQRGNFPDRFSGHQFPNYSSELNVNALLLGDSALYLCASSLAGTVHNSPLHFGNGTRLTVT.

The chain combines TRBV13 with TRBJ2-7; possible D gene TRBD1, 5 bases. Germline assignment: CDR1 PRHDT and CDR2 FYEKMQ (reference sequence). V lost 6 bases and J lost 0, with 9 bases in between. This CDR3 comprises 13 residues. The CDR3 nucleotides are TGTGCCAGCAGGCTAGACAGCTCCTACGAGCAGTACTTC. Residues: CASRLDSSYEQYF.

This sequence joins TRBV18 and TRBJ1-2, with 8 bases matching TRBD1. V was pared by 4 bases and J by 13 bases, with 14 bases of the junction left unmatched. Germline V gene lookup returns CDR1 KGHSH and CDR2 LQKENI. The CDR3 extends over 14 amino acids. This CDR3 reads CASSRGTGLIRGTF. The CDR3 nucleotides read TGTGCCAGCTCACGCGGGACAGGCCTGATTCGCGGCACCTTC. Supplemented by reference TRBV18 and TRBJ1-2, the full variable domain reads NAGVMQNPRHLVRRRGQEARLRCSPMKGHSHVYWYRQLPEEGLKFMVYLQKENIIDESGMPKERFSAEFPKEGPSILRIQQVVRGDSAAYFCASSRGTGLIRGTFGSGTRLTVV.

This clone showed up just a few times. V gene TRBV6-5 combines with J gene TRBJ1-1, with 9 bases identical to TRBD1. Looked up from germline, CDR1 is MNHEY and CDR2 is SVGAGI. The V gene end was trimmed by 7 bases and the J gene end by 10 bases; junction bases not matched to a gene: 4. The CDR3 spans 11 residues. The CDR3 region has the DNA TGTGCCAGCAATAGGGGACAGGGAGCTTTCTTT. This sequence encodes CASNRGQGAFF.